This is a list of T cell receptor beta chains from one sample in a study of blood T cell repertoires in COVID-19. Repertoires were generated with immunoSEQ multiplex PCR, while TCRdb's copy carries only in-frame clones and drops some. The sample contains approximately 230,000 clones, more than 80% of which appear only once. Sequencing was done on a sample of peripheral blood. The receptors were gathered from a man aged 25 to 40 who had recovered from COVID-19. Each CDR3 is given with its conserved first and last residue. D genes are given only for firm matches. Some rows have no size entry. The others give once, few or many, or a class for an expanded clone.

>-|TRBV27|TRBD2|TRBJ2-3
TGTGCCAGCCGAAGCCCGGGACTAGCGGGGTCACCCACAGATACGCAGTATTTT
CASRSPGLAGSPTDTQYF
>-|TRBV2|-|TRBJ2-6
TGTGCCAGCAGTGACGCAGGGCCTGGGGCCAACGTCCTGACTTTC
CASSDAGPGANVLTF
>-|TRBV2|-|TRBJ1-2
TGTGCCAGCAGTGAAGCCTTGGCAGGGGCTAACTATGGCTACACCTTC
CASSEALAGANYGYTF
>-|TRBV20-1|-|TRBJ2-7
TGCAGTGCTCGGGGTCCCTACGAGCAGTACTTC
CSARGPYEQYF
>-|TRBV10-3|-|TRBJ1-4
TGTGCCATCAGTGTTAGCCCGGGAAGGGGAGGTGGTGAAAAACTGTTTTTT
CAISVSPGRGGGEKLFF
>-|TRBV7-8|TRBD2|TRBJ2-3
TGTGCCAGCAGCTTCTTACTAGCGGGGCCGGGGGATACGCAGTATTTT
CASSFLLAGPGDTQYF
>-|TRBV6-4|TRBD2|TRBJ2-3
TGTGCCAGCAGTGACTCTCCTAGCGGGGGGCGGGAGCAGTATTTT
CASSDSPSGGREQYF
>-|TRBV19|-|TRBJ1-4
TGTGCCAGTAGTATAATGGGAGCCAACAGAGAAAAACTGTTTTTT
CASSIMGANREKLFF
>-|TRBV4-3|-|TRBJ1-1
TGCGCCAGCAGCCAAGGGGTACAGCTGGCCACTGAAGCTTTCTTT
CASSQGVQLATEAFF
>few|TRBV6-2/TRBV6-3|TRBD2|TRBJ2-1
TGTGCCAGCAGTCCGCCTAGCGGGGGGGCTGAGCAGTTCTTC
CASSPPSGGAEQFF
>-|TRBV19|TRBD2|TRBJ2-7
TGTGCCAGTAGCGTTGGCCTAGCGGGTTACGAGCAGTACTTC
CASSVGLAGYEQYF
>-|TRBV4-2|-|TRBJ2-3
TGTGCCAGCAGCCAAGTCGGAGCTATGACAGATACGCAGTATTTT
CASSQVGAMTDTQYF
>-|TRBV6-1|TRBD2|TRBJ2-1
TGTGCCAGCAGTGAATACGCGGGGGGGCCTGGTGAGCAGTTCTTC
CASSEYAGGPGEQFF
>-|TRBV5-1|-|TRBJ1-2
TGCGCCAGCAGCTTCCTTTCCGAGGGCTATGGCTACACCTTC
CASSFLSEGYGYTF
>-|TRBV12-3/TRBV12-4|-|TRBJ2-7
TGTGCCAGTTCAGGGACTCGCATCGACGAGCAGTACTTC
CASSGTRIDEQYF
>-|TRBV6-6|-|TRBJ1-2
TGTGCCAGCAGTTACTATTCAGGGGACTATGGCTACACCTTC
CASSYYSGDYGYTF
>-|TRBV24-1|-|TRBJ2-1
TGTGCCACCAGTGATTCGCGGGTAGAGCAGTTCTTC
CATSDSRVEQFF
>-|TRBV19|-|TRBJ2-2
TGTGCCAGTAGTATAGGCAGGGTCACCGGGGAGCTGTTTTTT
CASSIGRVTGELFF
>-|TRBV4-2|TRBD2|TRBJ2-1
TGTGCCAGCAGCTTCCGACTAGCGGGGGCCTACAATGAGCAGTTCTTC
CASSFRLAGAYNEQFF
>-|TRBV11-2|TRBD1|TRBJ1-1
TGTGCCAGCAGCTTGGGACAGGCGAACACTGAAGCTTTCTTT
CASSLGQANTEAFF
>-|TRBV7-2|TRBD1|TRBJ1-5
TGTGCCAGCGGGACAGGGAACAGGATTCAGCCCCAGCATTTT
CASGTGNRIQPQHF
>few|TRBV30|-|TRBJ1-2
TGTGCCTGGAGTGTTCGGGGAAGCTATGGCTACACCTTC
CAWSVRGSYGYTF
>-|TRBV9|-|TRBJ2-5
TGTGCCAGCAGACTGCGTCGACAAGAGACCCAGTACTTC
CASRLRRQETQYF
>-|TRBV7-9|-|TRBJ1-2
TGTGCCAGTACAAGGGGACTTCAAGGTTCCTATGGCTACACCTTC
CASTRGLQGSYGYTF
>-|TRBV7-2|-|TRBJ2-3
TGTGCCAGCAGCCGTAGACAGGTCCTAATCACAGATACGCAGTATTTT
CASSRRQVLITDTQYF
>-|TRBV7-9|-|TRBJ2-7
TGTGCCAGCAGCTTAAAGGCTAGTTACGAGCAGTACTTC
CASSLKASYEQYF
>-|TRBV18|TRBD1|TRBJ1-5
TGTGCCAGCTCACCTGAGACAGGGAACCAGCCCCAGCATTTT
CASSPETGNQPQHF
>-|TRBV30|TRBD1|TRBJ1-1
TGTGCCGAGGGGGCACTCTTAAACACTGAAGCTTTCTTT
CAEGALLNTEAFF
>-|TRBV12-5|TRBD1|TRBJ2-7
TGTGCTAGTGGTCGGACAGGGGGCTCCTACGAGCAGTACTTC
CASGRTGGSYEQYF
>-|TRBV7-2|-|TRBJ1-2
TGTGCCAGCAGCTCTACAGGGATATTCTATGGCTACACCTTC
CASSSTGIFYGYTF
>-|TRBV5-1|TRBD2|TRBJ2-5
TGCGCCAGCAGCATGCCGGGACTAGGAGGGGAGTACCAAGAGACCCAGTACTTC
CASSMPGLGGEYQETQYF
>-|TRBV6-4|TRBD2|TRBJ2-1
TGTGCCAGCAGTGTGGGGGGGAGTGAGCAGTTCTTC
CASSVGGSEQFF
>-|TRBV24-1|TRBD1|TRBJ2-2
TGTGCCACCAGTGACTACAGGGGGACCGGGGAGCTGTTTTTT
CATSDYRGTGELFF
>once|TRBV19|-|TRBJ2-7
TGTGCCAGTAGTATACGGGCTAGCTTGAGTCGGGACGAGCAGTACTTC
CASSIRASLSRDEQYF
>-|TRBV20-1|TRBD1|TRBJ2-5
TGCAGTGCCAGTTACAGGGGCGAGACCCAGTACTTC
CSASYRGETQYF
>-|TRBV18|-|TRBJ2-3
TGTGCCAGCTCACCGCTATCCCCTAGTGGCACAGATACGCAGTATTTT
CASSPLSPSGTDTQYF
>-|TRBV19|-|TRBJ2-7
TGTGCCAGTAGTCCGGGGGGCCCGGGCGAGCAGTACTTC
CASSPGGPGEQYF
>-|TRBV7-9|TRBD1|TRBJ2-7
TGTGCCAGCAGCTTACAGGGACAGGGTTACGAGCAGTACTTC
CASSLQGQGYEQYF
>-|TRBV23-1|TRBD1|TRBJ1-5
TGCGCCACCCCCCCCGGAGGGTCGGGACAGGGGCTTATAGCCCCTCAGCCCCAGCATTTT
CATPPGGSGQGLIAPQPQHF
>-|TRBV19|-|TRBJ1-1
TGTGCCAGTCGGAGAGACGGACTCCCAACGAACACTGAAGCTTTCTTT
CASRRDGLPTNTEAFF
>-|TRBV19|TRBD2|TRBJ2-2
TGTGCCACCTCGACAGCGGGGGTCGGGGAGCTGTTTTTT
CATSTAGVGELFF
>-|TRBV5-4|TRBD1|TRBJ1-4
TGTGCCAGCAGCTTGGGACAGGGTGCAACTAATGAAAAACTGTTTTTT
CASSLGQGATNEKLFF
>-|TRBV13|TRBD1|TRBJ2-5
TGTGCCAGCAGCTTGGACAGGCAAGAGACCCAGTACTTC
CASSLDRQETQYF
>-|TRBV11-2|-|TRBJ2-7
TGTGCCAGCAGCTCGTCTGGAGGAGGGAGAGAGCAGTACTTC
CASSSSGGGREQYF
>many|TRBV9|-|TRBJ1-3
TGTGCCAGCAGCGTAGTACAGGGCACTGGAAACACCATATATTTT
CASSVVQGTGNTIYF
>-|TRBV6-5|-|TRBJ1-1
TGTGCCAGCAGTTACTCGGGACATATGAACACTGAAGCTTTCTTT
CASSYSGHMNTEAFF
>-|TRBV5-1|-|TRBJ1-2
TGCGCCAGCAGCTTGAAGGAGCATAGCTACACCTTC
CASSLKEHSYTF
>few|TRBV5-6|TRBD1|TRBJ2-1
TGTGCCAGCAGCTTGTGGGACAGTCCCTACAATGAGCAGTTCTTC
CASSLWDSPYNEQFF
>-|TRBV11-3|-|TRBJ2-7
TGTGCCAGCAGCTTAAACGGAGCCTACGAGCAGTACTTC
CASSLNGAYEQYF
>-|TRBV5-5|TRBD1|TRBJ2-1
TGTGCCAGCAGCCTTCCTGGGGACAGCCTCCGGGATGAGCAGTTCTTC
CASSLPGDSLRDEQFF
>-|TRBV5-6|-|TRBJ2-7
TGTGCCAGCAGTGGAGCCCTTTACGAGCAGTACTTC
CASSGALYEQYF
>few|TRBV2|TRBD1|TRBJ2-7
TGTGCCAGCACCGACTACAGGGGGCGTAGTTCGGGCTACGAGCAGTACTTC
CASTDYRGRSSGYEQYF
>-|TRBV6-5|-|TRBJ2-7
TGTGCCAGCAGGTGGGACTCCAACTACGAGCAGTACTTC
CASRWDSNYEQYF
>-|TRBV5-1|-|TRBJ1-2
TGCGCCAGCAGCTTGGGACAGCTCTTATATGGCTACACCTTC
CASSLGQLLYGYTF